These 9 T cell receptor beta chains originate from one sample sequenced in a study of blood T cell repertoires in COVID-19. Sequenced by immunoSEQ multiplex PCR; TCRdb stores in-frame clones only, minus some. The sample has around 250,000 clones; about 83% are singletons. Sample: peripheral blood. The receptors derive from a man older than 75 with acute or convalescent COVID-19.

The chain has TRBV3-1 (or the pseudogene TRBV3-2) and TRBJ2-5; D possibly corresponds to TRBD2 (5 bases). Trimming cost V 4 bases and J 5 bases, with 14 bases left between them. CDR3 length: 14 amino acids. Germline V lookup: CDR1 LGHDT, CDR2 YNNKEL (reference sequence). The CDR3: CASSLRTAGETQYF. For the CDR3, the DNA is TGTGCCAGCAGCCTAAGGACTGCTGGGGAGACCCAGTACTTC.

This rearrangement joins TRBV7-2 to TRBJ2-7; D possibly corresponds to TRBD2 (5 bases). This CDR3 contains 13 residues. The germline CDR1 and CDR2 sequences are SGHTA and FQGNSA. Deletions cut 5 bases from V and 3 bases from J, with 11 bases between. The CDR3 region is CASSETGFYEQYF. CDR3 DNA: TGTGCCAGCAGCGAAACGGGGTTCTACGAGCAGTACTTC.

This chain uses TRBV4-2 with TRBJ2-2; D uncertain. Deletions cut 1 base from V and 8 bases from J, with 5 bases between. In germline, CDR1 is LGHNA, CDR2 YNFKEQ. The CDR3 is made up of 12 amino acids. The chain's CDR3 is CASSQALGELFF. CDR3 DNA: TGTGCCAGCAGCCAAGCACTGGGGGAGCTGTTTTTT.

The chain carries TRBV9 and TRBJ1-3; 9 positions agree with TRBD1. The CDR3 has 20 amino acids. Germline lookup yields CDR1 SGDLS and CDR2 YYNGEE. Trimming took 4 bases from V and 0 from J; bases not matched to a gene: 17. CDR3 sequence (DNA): TGTGCCAGCAGCCTTAGACCCCCTGGAGGGACAGGGAACTCTGGAAACACCATATATTTT. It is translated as CASSLRPPGGTGNSGNTIYF.

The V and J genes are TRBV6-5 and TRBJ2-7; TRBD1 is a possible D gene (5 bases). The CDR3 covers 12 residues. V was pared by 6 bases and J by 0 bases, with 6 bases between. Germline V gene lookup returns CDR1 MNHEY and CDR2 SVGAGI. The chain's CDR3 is CASRGPSYEQYF. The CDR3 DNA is TGTGCCAGCAGGGGGCCCTCCTACGAGCAGTACTTC.

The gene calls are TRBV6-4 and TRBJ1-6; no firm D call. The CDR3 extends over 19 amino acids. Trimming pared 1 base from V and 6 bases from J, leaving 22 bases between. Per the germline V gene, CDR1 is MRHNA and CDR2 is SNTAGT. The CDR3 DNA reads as TGTGCCAGCAGTGACTTGGTCTGGGCCATTCCTCCGAGTAATTCACCCCTCCACTTT. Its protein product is CASSDLVWAIPPSNSPLHF.

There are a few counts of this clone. The CDR3 DNA follows: TGTGCCAGCAGCCAAGCGACAGGGGCCGCCTACGAGCAGTACTTC. Its protein product is CASSQATGAAYEQYF. The chain employs TRBV4-2 and TRBJ2-7; 8 nucleotides line up with TRBD1. Germline V gene data show CDR1 as LGHNA and CDR2 as YNFKEQ. Losses at the gene ends were 1 base for V and 2 bases for J; bases not matched to a gene: 4. The CDR3 totals 15 residues.

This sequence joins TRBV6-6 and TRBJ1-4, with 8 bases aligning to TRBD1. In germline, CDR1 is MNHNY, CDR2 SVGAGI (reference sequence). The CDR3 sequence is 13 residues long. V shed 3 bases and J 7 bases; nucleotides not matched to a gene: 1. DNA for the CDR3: TGTGCCAGCAGTTATACAGGGGGTGAAAAACTGTTTTTT. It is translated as CASSYTGGEKLFF.

In nucleotides, the CDR3 is TGTGCCACCAGCAGAGCACCAGGGGGAAGAAACACCATATATTTT. Its protein is CATSRAPGGRNTIYF. V usage is TRBV15 and J usage is TRBJ1-3; TRBD1 agrees at 7 bases. The CDR3 loop spans 15 amino acids. The germline V gene encodes CDR1 LNHNV and CDR2 YYDKDF (reference sequence). V gave up 1 base and J gave up 5 bases; unmatched junction bases: 5.